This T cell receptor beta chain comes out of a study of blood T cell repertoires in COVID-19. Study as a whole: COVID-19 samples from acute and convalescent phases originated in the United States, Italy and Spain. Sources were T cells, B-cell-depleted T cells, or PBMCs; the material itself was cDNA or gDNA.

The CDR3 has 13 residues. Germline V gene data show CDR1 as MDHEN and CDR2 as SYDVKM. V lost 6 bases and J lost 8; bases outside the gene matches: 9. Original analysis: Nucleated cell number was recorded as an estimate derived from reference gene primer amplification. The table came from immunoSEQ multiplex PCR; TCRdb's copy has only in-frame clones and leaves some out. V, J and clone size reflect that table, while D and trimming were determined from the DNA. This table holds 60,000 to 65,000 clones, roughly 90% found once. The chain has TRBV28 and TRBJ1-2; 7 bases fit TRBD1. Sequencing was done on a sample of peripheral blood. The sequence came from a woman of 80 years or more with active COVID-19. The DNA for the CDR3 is TGTGCCAGCAGCCTCCCTGACAGGGCGGGCTACACCTTC. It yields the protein CASSLPDRAGYTF.